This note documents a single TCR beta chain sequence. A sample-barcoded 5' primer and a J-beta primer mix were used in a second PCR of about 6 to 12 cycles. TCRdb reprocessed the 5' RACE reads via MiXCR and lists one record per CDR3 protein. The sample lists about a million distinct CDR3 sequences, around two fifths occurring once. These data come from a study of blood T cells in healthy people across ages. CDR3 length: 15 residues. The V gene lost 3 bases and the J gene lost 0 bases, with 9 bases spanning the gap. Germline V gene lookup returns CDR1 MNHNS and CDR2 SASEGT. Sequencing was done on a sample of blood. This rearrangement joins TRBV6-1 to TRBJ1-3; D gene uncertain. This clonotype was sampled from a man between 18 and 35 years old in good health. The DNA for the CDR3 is TGTGCCAGCAGTGACAGACCGGACTCTGGAAACACCATATATTTT. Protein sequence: CASSDRPDSGNTIYF.